One and the same sample provided the 22 T cell receptor beta chains below, sequenced in a study of cytomegalovirus exposure and HLA in healthy donors. This PCR relied on a set of 60 Vbeta primers and 13 Jbeta primers. Some clones are missing from TCRdb's copy, which holds only in-frame ones; the method was immunoSEQ multiplex PCR. The sample shows some 170,000 clones, roughly 80% of them seen only once. Sample: PBMCs. The source is a woman aged 25 to 39 in good health and CMV-seropositive.

V usage is TRBV9 and J usage is TRBJ1-3; no clear D. Trimming took off 4 bases at V and 0 bases at J, with 8 bases between the two ends. Germline V gives CDR1 SGDLS, CDR2 YYNGEE. This CDR3 comprises 14 residues. DNA for the CDR3: TGTGCCAGCAGCTCTCAGGCCTCTGGAAACACCATATATTTT. Its protein is CASSSQASGNTIYF.

A note on this clone: The CDR3 ends on some other residue instead of the conserved phenylalanine or tryptophan, so this is likely a read error. This chain joins TRBV29-1 and TRBJ1-5, with D possibly matching TRBD1 (6 bases). The CDR3 length is 13 residues. Trimming removed 1 base at V and 7 bases at J, with 11 bases between. Germline V gene lookup returns CDR1 SQVTM and CDR2 ANQGSEA. In DNA, the CDR3 is TGCAGCGTTGAAGTGACGCAGGGGCAGCCCCAGCATCTT. It specifies CSVEVTQGQPQHL.

The chain links TRBV11-2 to TRBJ2-7, with TRBD2 matching over 8 bases. Trimming cost V 5 bases and J 2 bases; bases outside gene matches: 11. The CDR3 totals 16 residues. Per germline, CDR1 SGHAT and CDR2 FQNNGV. The DNA for the CDR3 is TGTGCCAGCAGCCGGAGCGGGGGTGATCTCGCCTACGAGCAGTACTTC. Amino acids: CASSRSGGDLAYEQYF.

The V gene is TRBV9, the J gene TRBJ2-3, with a possible D match to TRBD1 (5 bases). This CDR3 comprises 17 residues. Germline loops: CDR1 SGDLS, CDR2 YYNGEE. The V gene lost 0 bases and the J gene lost 3 bases, with 17 bases spanning the gap. The CDR3 is CASSVVGGADLTDTQYF. CDR3 in DNA: TGTGCCAGCAGCGTAGTTGGTGGGGCCGACTTGACAGATACGCAGTATTTT. Full variable domain (remainder filled in from reference TRBV9 and TRBJ2-3): DSGVTQTPKHLITATGQRVTLRCSPRSGDLSVYWYQQSLDQGLQFLIQYYNGEERAKGNILERFSAQQFPDLHSELNLSSLELGDSALYFCASSVVGGADLTDTQYFGPGTRLTVL.

The chain employs TRBV28 and TRBJ2-1; D not certain. CDR3 size: 14 residues. V lost 8 bases and J lost 2, with 13 bases in between. Per germline, CDR1 MDHEN and CDR2 SYDVKM. CDR3 sequence: CASAILSTYNEQFF. CDR3 coding DNA: TGTGCCAGCGCTATTCTTTCTACCTACAATGAGCAGTTCTTC.

This chain connects TRBV5-1 to TRBJ2-3, with TRBD1 identical over 11 bases. Looked up from germline, CDR1 is SGHRS and CDR2 is YFSETQ. The J segment lost 5 bases and the V segment lost 1 base, leaving 3 bases of the junction unmatched. The CDR3 loop spans 15 amino acids. DNA of the CDR3: TGCGCCAGCAGCTTGAGGACAGGGGGCGTAGATACGCAGTATTTT. Its translation: CASSLRTGGVDTQYF.

The V and J genes are TRBV28 and TRBJ1-5; D might be TRBD1 (6 bases). The CDR3 contains 16 residues. Germline CDR1 is MDHEN and CDR2 is SYDVKM. The V gene lost 5 bases and the J gene lost 0 bases, with 14 bases spanning the gap. Here the CDR3 DNA reads TGTGCCAGCAGTCTACTACAGGGATATAGCAATCAGCCCCAGCATTTT. It yields the protein CASSLLQGYSNQPQHF. Complete variable domain (other parts from reference TRBV28 and TRBJ1-5): DVKVTQSSRYLVKRTGEKVFLECVQDMDHENMFWYRQDPGLGLRLIYFSYDVKMKEKGDIPEGYSVSREKKERFSLILESASTNQTSMYLCASSLLQGYSNQPQHFGDGTRLSIL.

The chain uses TRBV18 and TRBJ2-5; D is possibly TRBD1 (6 bases). The CDR3 loop spans 15 amino acids. V lost 0 bases and J lost 2, with 10 bases in between. Germline CDR1 reads KGHSH; CDR2 reads LQKENI. The CDR3 loop is CASSPPGRGQETQYF. Here the CDR3 DNA reads TGTGCCAGCTCACCACCGGGTAGGGGGCAAGAGACCCAGTACTTC.

This clone was seen only a few times. The CDR3 is CASRIDGGAYNEQFF. Here the CDR3 DNA reads TGCGCCAGCAGGATAGACGGGGGGGCTTACAATGAGCAGTTCTTC. The chain joins TRBV5-1 to TRBJ2-1, with 8 bases matching TRBD2. CDR1 is SGHRS and CDR2 is YFSETQ in the germline V gene. V dropped 5 bases and J dropped 4; count of bases not matched to a gene: 8. This CDR3 is 15 amino acids long. Full variable domain (rest looked up from reference TRBV5-1 and TRBJ2-1): KAGVTQTPRYLIKTRGQQVTLSCSPISGHRSVSWYQQTPGQGLQFLFEYFSETQRNKGNFPGRFSGRQFSNSRSEMNVSTLELGDSALYLCASRIDGGAYNEQFFGPGTRLTVL.

This clone has a handful of counts. The CDR3 DNA reads as TGTGCCAGCTCACTTACACAGGGGGACTTACAGCCCCAGCATTTT. It specifies CASSLTQGDLQPQHF. This chain connects TRBV18 to TRBJ1-5, with 8 bases that match TRBD1. V lost 4 bases, J lost 7 bases, and 9 bases stayed unmatched. Germline-derived CDR1 and CDR2 are KGHSH and LQKENI. CDR3 length: 15 amino acids.

The rearrangement links TRBV11-2 to TRBJ2-5; the match to TRBD2 covers 11 bases. Germline assignment: CDR1 SGHAT and CDR2 FQNNGV. The CDR3 spans 15 residues. J gave up 2 bases and V 4 bases, and 3 bases lay outside the gene matches. CDR3 in amino acids: CASSYLAGGQETQYF. The CDR3 region has the DNA TGTGCCAGCAGCTATCTAGCGGGGGGTCAAGAGACCCAGTACTTC.

Details on this clone: The sample contains more than one DNA sequence encoding this CDR3. The rearrangement joins TRBV7-3 to TRBJ2-1; TRBD2 aligns across 8 bases. The J segment lost 3 bases and the V segment lost 5 bases, leaving 6 bases of the junction unmatched. The CDR3 totals 15 residues. Germline V lookup: CDR1 SGHTA, CDR2 FQGTGA. CDR3 nucleotides: TGTGCCAGCAGCCCCAGCGGGGGCCTCTACAATGAGCAGTTCTTC. Translation: CASSPSGGLYNEQFF.

The chain carries TRBV4-3 and TRBJ2-2; 8 positions match TRBD1. Unmatched junction bases numbered 4, after V lost 4 bases and J lost 3 bases. The germline CDR1 and CDR2 sequences are LGHNA and YSLEER. This CDR3 has 15 amino acids. DNA of the CDR3: TGCGCCAGCAGCCGGGACAGGTACGACACCGGGGAGCTGTTTTTT. This sequence encodes CASSRDRYDTGELFF.

The V call is TRBV7-9, the J call TRBJ2-6; 8 bases align to TRBD1. Germline V gene lookup returns CDR1 SEHNR and CDR2 FQNEAQ (reference sequence). J lost 2 bases, V lost 5 bases, and 8 bases had no gene match. The CDR3 is made up of 17 amino acids. CDR3 protein: CASSPGQGRTGANVLTF. In nucleotides, the CDR3 is TGTGCCAGCAGCCCTGGACAGGGAAGAACTGGGGCCAACGTCCTGACTTTC.

The chain links TRBV6-6 to TRBJ2-7, with D hard to call. V was pared by 0 bases and J by 5 bases, with 8 bases between. CDR3 size: 13 residues. CDR1 and CDR2 from the germline V gene are MNHNY and SVGAGI (reference sequence). This CDR3 reads CASSYSWADEQYF. The DNA of the CDR3 is TGTGCCAGCAGTTACTCTTGGGCAGACGAGCAGTACTTC.

The sample holds a few counts of this clone. The V gene is TRBV7-2, the J gene TRBJ1-5; D is perhaps TRBD1 (6 bases). Trimming cost V 5 bases and J 8 bases, with 13 bases left between them. CDR1 is SGHTA and CDR2 is FQGNSA in the germline V gene. CDR3 length: 13 amino acids. CDR3 protein: CASSPDRFEPQHF. CDR3 DNA sequence: TGTGCCAGCAGCCCCGACAGGTTTGAGCCCCAGCATTTT.

The CDR3 is CASRGQGLRETQYF. The CDR3 DNA sequence: TGTGCCAGCAGAGGTCAGGGGCTGAGAGAGACCCAGTACTTC. This sequence joins TRBV28 and TRBJ2-5; D perhaps matches TRBD1 (6 bases). The length of the CDR3 is 14 residues. Germline assignment: CDR1 MDHEN and CDR2 SYDVKM. The V gene lost 6 bases and the J gene lost 4 bases, with 15 bases spanning the gap.

The chain combines TRBV19 with TRBJ1-2, with TRBD1 matching over 7 bases. V lost 6 bases, J lost 1 base, and 2 bases stayed unmatched. This CDR3 has 13 residues. Germline lookup yields CDR1 LNHDA and CDR2 SQIVND (reference sequence). The CDR3 bases are TGTGCCAGTAGGACAGGGATTAACTATGGCTACACCTTC. This encodes CASRTGINYGYTF.

The J gene is TRBJ1-1, the V gene TRBV10-3, with 8 bases aligning to TRBD1. The CDR3 has 13 amino acids. Trimming cost V 4 bases and J 7 bases; bases outside gene matches: 5. In germline, CDR1 is ENHRY, CDR2 SYGVKD. CDR3 DNA: TGTGCCATCAGTGCGGGACAGGTAGTTGAAGCTTTCTTT. Protein: CAISAGQVVEAFF.

CDR3 region: CASSLNYETDLRGGELFF. The CDR3 DNA follows: TGTGCCAGCAGCTTGAATTATGAGACCGACCTTCGGGGCGGGGAGCTGTTTTTT. The chain uses TRBV5-5 and TRBJ2-2, with D possibly being TRBD2 (5 bases). Trimming took 1 base from V and 7 from J, leaving 23 bases between them. CDR1 and CDR2 (germline): SGHKS, YYEKEE (reference sequence). This CDR3 is built from 18 residues.

The CDR3 loop reads CASRLDRDRQPQHF. The CDR3 nucleotides are TGTGCCAGCAGATTGGACAGGGACCGGCAGCCCCAGCATTTT. The chain is built from TRBV6-5 and TRBJ1-5; 8 bases are shared with TRBD1. CDR1 and CDR2 (germline): MNHEY, SVGAGI. V was clipped by 6 bases and J by 7 bases; unmatched bases: 8. This CDR3 has 14 amino acids.

V and J are TRBV5-6 and TRBJ2-3; a possible D gene is TRBD2 (6 bases). The CDR3 length is 13 residues. V lost 3 bases and J 4 bases, leaving 9 bases between the germline ends. Germline V lookup: CDR1 SGHDT, CDR2 YYEEEE. The CDR3 region has the DNA TGTGCCAGCAGCTGGCGACTAGCAGATACGCAGTATTTT. This codes for CASSWRLADTQYF.